The 13 T cell receptor beta chains below were found in one sample sequenced in a study of regulatory T cells in long-lasting Graves disease. Time point reported: persistent/refractory GD, antithyroid drugs over 5 years with positive TRAb. Generation of the TCR library employed RNA extracted from PBMCs. Arm-PCR of CDR3 regions and iRepertoire HTBI primers were the basis on which TCR beta libraries were built. MiXCR was run by TCRdb on the multiplex PCR reads, yielding one entry per CDR3 protein. The table records approximately 350,000 distinct CDR3 sequences, about 23% of them present only once. The specimen comprised peripheral blood mononuclear cells (PBMCs), sampled when the disease was refractory, from a patient treated with antithyroid drugs. The source is a woman between 35 and 50 years old with Graves disease.

This clonotype was seen only a few times. The rearrangement uses TRBV27 and TRBJ2-7; 7 bases match TRBD2. The CDR3 extends over 15 amino acids. In germline, CDR1 is MNHEY, CDR2 SMNVEV (reference sequence). J was trimmed by 9 bases and V by 6 bases; bases with no gene match: 17. CDR3 sequence: CASSLGSGLRGTQYF. CDR3 DNA: TGTGCCAGCAGCCTAGGATCGGGACTACGAGGAACGCAGTACTTC.

This clonotype was detected many times. The rearrangement joins TRBV9 to TRBJ2-5; no reliable D call. The CDR3 contains 14 residues. V was trimmed by 0 bases and J by 2 bases, leaving 8 bases between them. Per the germline V gene, CDR1 is SGDLS and CDR2 is YYNGEE. CDR3 nucleotides: TGTGCCAGCAGCGTAGATAGGATGCAAGAGACCCAGTACTTC. Its translation: CASSVDRMQETQYF.

This clonotype was detected ten times or more. This chain uses TRBV2 with TRBJ1-4, with D perhaps TRBD1 (5 bases). Germline CDR1 reads SNHLY; CDR2 reads FYNNEI. This CDR3 region has 14 residues. V lost 6 bases and J 8 bases, leaving 16 bases between the germline ends. This CDR3 is CASRKSSGGEKLFF. CDR3 nucleotide sequence: TGTGCCAGCAGGAAGTCGTCGGGGGGAGAAAAACTGTTTTTT.

The CDR3 reads CASSMTGGRQFSEQYF. The CDR3 nucleotides read TGTGCCAGTAGTATGACAGGGGGTCGGCAGTTTTCCGAGCAGTACTTC. This sequence joins TRBV19 and TRBJ2-7, with 9 positions matching TRBD1. Germline CDR1 reads LNHDA; CDR2 reads SQIVND (reference sequence). Trimming removed 3 bases from V and 6 bases from J; junction bases left unmatched: 12. The CDR3 covers 16 residues.

This chain joins TRBV11-2 and TRBJ1-1; TRBD1 agrees at 9 bases. The CDR3 extends over 16 amino acids. V lost 3 bases to trimming and J lost 3 bases; unmatched junction nucleotides: 8. Germline CDR1 reads SGHAT; CDR2 reads FQNNGV. CDR3 nucleotides: TGTGCCAGCAGCTTTAACAGGGGGCTTAGGTACACTGAAGCTTTCTTT. This sequence encodes CASSFNRGLRYTEAFF.

The chain has TRBV11-2 and TRBJ2-1; D perhaps matches TRBD1 (6 bases). Trimming stripped 0 bases from V and 0 bases from J, with 15 bases between. Germline V gives CDR1 SGHAT, CDR2 FQNNGV. The CDR3 consists of 18 residues. CDR3: CASSLEPGALSSYNEQFF. The CDR3 DNA follows: TGTGCCAGCAGCTTAGAACCAGGGGCCCTTAGCTCCTACAATGAGCAGTTCTTC.

This clonotype was seen repeatedly, ten times or more. The gene calls are TRBV7-9 and TRBJ2-5, with a weak D call TRBD2 (7 bases). Germline V gene sequence: CDR1 SEHNR, CDR2 FQNEAQ (reference sequence). V lost 1 base and J 5 bases, leaving 14 bases between the germline ends. This CDR3 spans 15 amino acids. The chain's CDR3 is CASSLGSAGAETQYF. The CDR3 coding sequence is TGTGCCAGCAGCTTAGGTTCGGCGGGGGCCGAGACCCAGTACTTC.

The CDR3 sequence is CASSLAGFARESTDTQYF. The CDR3 nucleotides are TGTGCCAGCTCTCTAGCGGGTTTCGCTCGTGAAAGCACAGATACGCAGTATTTT. J is TRBJ2-3 and V is TRBV2; 8 bases map to TRBD2. The CDR3 loop spans 18 amino acids. V shed 8 bases, J shed 0 bases, and the junction held 16 bases outside the gene matches. The germline gives CDR1 SNHLY, CDR2 FYNNEI. Supplemented by reference TRBV2 and TRBJ2-3, the full variable domain reads EPEVTQTPSHQVTQMGQEVILRCVPISNHLYFYWYRQILGQKVEFLVSFYNNEISEKSEIFDDQFSVERPDGSNFTLKIRSTKLEDSAMYFCASSLAGFARESTDTQYFGPGTRLTVL.

This clonotype was detected ten times or more. The gene calls are TRBV28 and TRBJ1-2; D gene ambiguous. CDR3 length equals 14 residues. Germline V gives CDR1 MDHEN, CDR2 SYDVKM. Trimming shortened V by 7 bases and J by 7 bases, and 19 bases separated the two germline ends. The CDR3 protein is CASTLPATARGYTF. The CDR3, as DNA: TGTGCCAGCACCCTCCCGGCAACCGCTCGTGGCTACACCTTC.

This clonotype was found a few times. The chain joins TRBV20-1 to TRBJ2-7; TRBD1 agrees at 11 bases. CDR1 and CDR2 (germline): DFQATT, SNEGSKA (reference sequence). The length of the CDR3 is 16 residues. V trimming: 4 bases; J trimming: 5 bases; junction bases outside the gene matches: 13. Here the CDR3 DNA reads TGCAGTGCTATCCAAATCGGGACAGGGGGGGAAGACGAGCAGTACTTC. It yields the protein CSAIQIGTGGEDEQYF.

The V gene is TRBV27, the J gene TRBJ1-2, with 8 bases aligning to TRBD1. Germline V gene lookup returns CDR1 MNHEY and CDR2 SMNVEV (reference sequence). The CDR3 totals 14 residues. Trimming took 5 bases from V and 6 from J; bases not matched to a gene: 8. The CDR3 loop reads CASSEQGAWDGYTF. CDR3 sequence (DNA): TGTGCCAGCAGTGAGCAGGGGGCTTGGGATGGCTACACCTTC.

This clonotype was seen more than once but under ten times. CDR3: CSVPGFLLAGVAKNIQYF. The CDR3 region has the DNA TGCAGTGTTCCAGGGTTTTTACTAGCGGGAGTGGCCAAAAACATTCAGTACTTC. This chain connects TRBV20-1 to TRBJ2-4; TRBD2 matches at 11 bases. The V gene end was trimmed by 7 bases and the J gene end by 1 base; junction bases not matched to a gene: 15. Per the germline V gene, CDR1 is DFQATT and CDR2 is SNEGSKA (reference sequence). The CDR3 contains 18 residues.

This clonotype was seen many times. The V call is TRBV6-1, the J call TRBJ2-2, with TRBD1 matching 7 bases. J was trimmed by 1 base and V by 6 bases; bases with no gene match: 8. CDR3 length: 16 residues. Looked up from germline, CDR1 is MNHNS and CDR2 is SASEGT. CDR3 coding DNA: TGTGCCAGCAGCCTGCAGGGGGTCTGGAACACCGGGGAGCTGTTTTTT. It yields the protein CASSLQGVWNTGELFF.